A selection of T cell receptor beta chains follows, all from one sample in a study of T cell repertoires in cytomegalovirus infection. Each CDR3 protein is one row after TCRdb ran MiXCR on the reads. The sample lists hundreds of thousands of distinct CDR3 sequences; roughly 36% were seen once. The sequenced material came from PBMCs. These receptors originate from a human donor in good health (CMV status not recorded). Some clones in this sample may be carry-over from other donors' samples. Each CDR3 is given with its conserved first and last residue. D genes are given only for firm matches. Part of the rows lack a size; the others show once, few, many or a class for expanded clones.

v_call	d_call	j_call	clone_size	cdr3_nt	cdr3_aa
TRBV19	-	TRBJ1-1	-	TGTGCCAGTAGTATTATTCTCCAGGGAATGAACACTGAAGCTTTCTTT	CASSIILQGMNTEAFF
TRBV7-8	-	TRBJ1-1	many	TGTGCCAGCAGCTTAGGGGTGGTTTTGAACACTGAAGCTTTCTTT	CASSLGVVLNTEAFF
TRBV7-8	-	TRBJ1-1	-	TGTGCCAGCAGCCCTGTCCGGGGGGGCCTGGGGAACACTGAAGCTTTCTTT	CASSPVRGGLGNTEAFF
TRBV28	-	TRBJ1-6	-	TGTGCCAGCAGTTTTGGGTCCCGGACAGATTTTTTTTCACCCCTCCACTTT	CASSFGSRTDFFSPLHF
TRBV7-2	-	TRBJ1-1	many	TGTGCCAGCGGAAGCCCAGGTGGTTTCACTGAAGCTTTCTTT	CASGSPGGFTEAFF
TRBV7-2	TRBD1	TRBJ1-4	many	TGTGCCAGCAGCTTAGCGACAGGGGTCAATGAAAAACTGTTTTTT	CASSLATGVNEKLFF
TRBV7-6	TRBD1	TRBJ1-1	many	TGTGCCAGCAGCTTACAGTCCCCCGGACAGGGAAGGACTGAAGCTTTCTTT	CASSLQSPGQGRTEAFF
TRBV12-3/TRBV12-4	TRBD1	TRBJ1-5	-	TGTGCCAGCACCTCAGACAGGGGGGGACAGCCCCAGCATTTT	CASTSDRGGQPQHF
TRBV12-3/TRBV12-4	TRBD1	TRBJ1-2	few	TGTGCCAGCAGTTTGACAGGGATAAGGGGCTACACCTTC	CASSLTGIRGYTF
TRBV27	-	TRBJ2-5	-	TGTGCCAGCAGTTTATATCTGGGAGAGACCCAGTACTTC	CASSLYLGETQYF
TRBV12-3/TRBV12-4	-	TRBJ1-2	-	TGTGCCAGCAGTTTGTCGGGGTTTTACTATGGCTACACCTTC	CASSLSGFYYGYTF
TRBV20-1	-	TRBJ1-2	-	TGCAGTGCTAGAGATCGGGCCAGACATGATTTTAACTATGGCTACACCTTC	CSARDRARHDFNYGYTF
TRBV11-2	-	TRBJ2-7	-	TGTGCCAGCAGCTTAGATGGGGCAGGAGACTACGAGCAGTACTTC	CASSLDGAGDYEQYF
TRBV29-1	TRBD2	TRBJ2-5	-	TGCAGCGTTGGGACTAGCGGGGACGGGACCCAGTACTTC	CSVGTSGDGTQYF